A single sample is the source of the 10 T cell receptor beta chains below, sequenced in a study of beta chain features in type 1 diabetes. The sequenced template was cDNA made from the entire isolated RNA. The method was immunoSEQ multiplex PCR; TCRdb's version includes in-frame clones alone and lacks a portion of them. The data contain over 500,000 clones, about a sixth of them singletons. Material: naive CD4+ T cells from blood. The receptors were sampled from a young man in good health.

This clone has only a few counts. This chain links TRBV25-1 with TRBJ2-1; no clear D. Trimming removed 2 bases at V and 0 bases at J, with 8 bases between. The CDR3 has 15 amino acids. From germline, CDR1 is MGHDK and CDR2 SYGVNS. CDR3 coding DNA: TGTGCCAGCAGTGAAAAGACGCACTCCTACAATGAGCAGTTCTTC. Residues: CASSEKTHSYNEQFF.

This clone occurred a few times. The chain recombines TRBV5-1 with TRBJ2-7, with 8 bases matching TRBD1. After removal of 4 bases from V and 3 bases from J, the junction contained 9 bases not matched to a gene. This CDR3 contains 15 residues. The germline CDR1 and CDR2 sequences are SGHRS and YFSETQ. The CDR3 coding sequence is TGCGCCAGCAGCGCCAGACAGGGGTCCGTCTACGAGCAGTACTTC. Residues: CASSARQGSVYEQYF.

This clone was found a few times. This chain links TRBV2 with TRBJ2-7; tentative D call: TRBD2 (5 bases). The CDR3 sequence is 14 residues long. V was shortened by 6 bases and J by 0 bases, with 12 bases between the two germline ends. The V gene's germline CDR1 is SNHLY and CDR2 FYNNEI. DNA of the CDR3: TGTGCCAGCAGGGTCCTCCGGGGCTCCTACGAGCAGTACTTC. Encoded protein: CASRVLRGSYEQYF.

Here the CDR3 DNA reads TGTGCCAGCAGCCAAGCGGGTAGATACGAGCAGTACTTC. This gives the protein CASSQAGRYEQYF. This chain uses TRBV4-2 with TRBJ2-7, with no clear D. This CDR3 contains 13 residues. Germline V gives CDR1 LGHNA, CDR2 YNFKEQ. V was shortened by 1 base and J by 4 bases, with 8 bases between the two germline ends.

The V and J genes are TRBV4-2 and TRBJ2-3; 8 bases align to TRBD2. The CDR3 loop spans 17 amino acids. V was pared by 0 bases and J by 2 bases, with 7 bases of the junction left unmatched. Germline CDR1 and CDR2: LGHNA and YNFKEQ. The CDR3 region is CASSQDGSSGYTDTQYF. DNA for the CDR3: TGTGCCAGCAGCCAAGATGGTTCTAGCGGGTACACAGATACGCAGTATTTT.

The gene calls are TRBV6-5 and TRBJ1-3, with 8 bases identical to TRBD1. Germline lookup yields CDR1 MNHEY and CDR2 SVGAGI. This CDR3 region has 15 residues. With 6 bases clipped from V and 0 bases from J, the junction kept 4 bases outside the gene matches. The CDR3 protein is CASRDRGLSGNTIYF. The CDR3 nucleotides are TGTGCCAGCAGAGACAGGGGACTCTCTGGAAACACCATATATTTT.

This clone has only a few counts. The chain recombines TRBV5-1 with TRBJ1-3; 9 nucleotides match TRBD1. V lost 3 bases, J lost 2 bases, and 6 bases stayed unmatched. CDR1 and CDR2 from the germline V gene are SGHRS and YFSETQ. This CDR3 is 16 amino acids long. The CDR3 loop is CASSSGQGLPGNTIYF. CDR3 DNA sequence: TGCGCCAGCAGCTCCGGACAGGGGCTCCCTGGAAACACCATATATTTT.

The chain uses TRBV29-1 and TRBJ2-1; the D is unclear. The CDR3 consists of 14 residues. V shed 8 bases and J shed 0 bases, with 14 bases lying between them. CDR1 is SQVTM and CDR2 is ANQGSEA in the germline V gene. This chain's CDR3 is CSLSRLSSYNEQFF. The CDR3 nucleotides are TGCAGCCTTTCCCGGCTGAGCTCCTACAATGAGCAGTTCTTC.

In this sample, this clone turned up a few times. The chain joins TRBV11-1 to TRBJ2-1, with D unresolved. Germline V gene sequence: CDR1 SGHAT, CDR2 FQDESV (reference sequence). Trimming took off 0 bases at V and 0 bases at J, with 6 bases between the two ends. The CDR3 has 15 amino acids. In DNA, the CDR3 is TGTGCCAGCAGCTTAGCCCGTAGCTCCTACAATGAGCAGTTCTTC. Its translation: CASSLARSSYNEQFF.

V gene TRBV5-6 combines with J gene TRBJ2-1; 9 bases are shared with TRBD2. Germline-derived CDR1 and CDR2 are SGHDT and YYEEEE. The CDR3 is 16 amino acids. Germline trimming cut 4 bases from V and 1 base from J; bases unmatched to any gene: 6. CDR3 sequence (DNA): TGTGCCAGCAGCATTCGGACTAGCGCTTCCTACAATGAGCAGTTCTTC. Protein sequence: CASSIRTSASYNEQFF.